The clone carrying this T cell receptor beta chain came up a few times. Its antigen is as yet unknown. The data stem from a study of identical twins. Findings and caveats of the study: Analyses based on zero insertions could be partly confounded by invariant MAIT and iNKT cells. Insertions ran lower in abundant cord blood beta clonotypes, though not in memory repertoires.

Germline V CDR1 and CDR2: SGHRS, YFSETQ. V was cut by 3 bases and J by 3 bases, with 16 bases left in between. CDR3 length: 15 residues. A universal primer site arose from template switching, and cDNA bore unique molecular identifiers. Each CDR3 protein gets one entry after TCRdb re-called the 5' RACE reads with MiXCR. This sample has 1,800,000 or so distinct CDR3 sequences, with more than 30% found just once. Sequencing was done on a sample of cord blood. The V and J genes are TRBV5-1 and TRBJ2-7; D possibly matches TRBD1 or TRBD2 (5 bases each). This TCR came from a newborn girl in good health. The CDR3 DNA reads TGCGCCAGCAGCTCCTACCTAGGGACCTTCTACGAGCAGTACTTC. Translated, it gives CASSSYLGTFYEQYF.